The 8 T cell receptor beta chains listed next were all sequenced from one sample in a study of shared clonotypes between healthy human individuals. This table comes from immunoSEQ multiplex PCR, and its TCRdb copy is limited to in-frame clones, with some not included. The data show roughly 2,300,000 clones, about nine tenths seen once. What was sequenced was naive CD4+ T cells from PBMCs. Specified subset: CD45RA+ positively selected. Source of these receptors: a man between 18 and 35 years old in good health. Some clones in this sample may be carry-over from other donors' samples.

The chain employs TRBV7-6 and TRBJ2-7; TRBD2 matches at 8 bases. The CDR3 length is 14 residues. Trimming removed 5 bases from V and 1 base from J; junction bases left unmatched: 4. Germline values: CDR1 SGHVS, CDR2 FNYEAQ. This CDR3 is CASSPGGRSYEQYF. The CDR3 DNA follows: TGTGCCAGCAGCCCCGGCGGGAGGTCCTACGAGCAGTACTTC.

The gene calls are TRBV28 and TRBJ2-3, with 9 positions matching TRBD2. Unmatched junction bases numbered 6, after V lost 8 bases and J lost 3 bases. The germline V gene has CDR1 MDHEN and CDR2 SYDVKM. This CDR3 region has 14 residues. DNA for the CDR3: TGTGCCAGCTGTAGCGGGAGTTTGACAGATACGCAGTATTTT. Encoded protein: CASCSGSLTDTQYF.

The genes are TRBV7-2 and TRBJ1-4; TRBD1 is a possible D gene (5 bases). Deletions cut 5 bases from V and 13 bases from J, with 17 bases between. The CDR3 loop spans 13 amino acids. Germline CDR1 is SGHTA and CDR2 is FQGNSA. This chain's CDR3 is CASSLTRMGRLFF. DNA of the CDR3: TGTGCCAGCAGCCTGACACGGATGGGGCGACTGTTTTTT. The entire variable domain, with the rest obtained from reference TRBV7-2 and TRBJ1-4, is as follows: GAGVSQSPSNKVTEKGKDVELRCDPISGHTALYWYRQSLGQGLEFLIYFQGNSAPDKSGLPSDRFSAERTGGSVSTLTIQRTQQEDSAVYLCASSLTRMGRLFFGSGTQLSVL.

CDR3 amino acids: CASSSGLAGDFTDTQYF. The CDR3 DNA reads TGCGCCAGCAGCTCAGGACTAGCGGGAGATTTTACAGATACGCAGTATTTT. The chain links TRBV5-1 to TRBJ2-3; 13 bases fit TRBD2. Per germline, CDR1 SGHRS and CDR2 YFSETQ. This CDR3 contains 17 residues. J gave up 3 bases and V 3 bases, and 7 bases lay outside the gene matches.

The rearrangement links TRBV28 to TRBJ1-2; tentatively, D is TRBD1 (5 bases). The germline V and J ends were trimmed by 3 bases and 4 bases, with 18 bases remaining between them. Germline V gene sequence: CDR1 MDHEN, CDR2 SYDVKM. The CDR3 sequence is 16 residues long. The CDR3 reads CASSFSSGRLFYGYTF. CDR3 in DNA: TGTGCCAGCAGTTTTTCATCGGGGCGACTGTTCTATGGCTACACCTTC.

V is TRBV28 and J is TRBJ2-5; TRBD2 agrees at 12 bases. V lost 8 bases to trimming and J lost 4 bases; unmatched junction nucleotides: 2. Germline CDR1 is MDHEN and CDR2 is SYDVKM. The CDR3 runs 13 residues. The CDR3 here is CASGLAGRETQYF. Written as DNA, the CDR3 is TGTGCCAGCGGACTAGCGGGAAGAGAGACCCAGTACTTC.

For the CDR3, the DNA is TGTGCCAGCAGCTTAACGTTCGGGGATTACAATGAGCAGTTCTTC. It codes for CASSLTFGDYNEQFF. The rearrangement uses TRBV5-5 and TRBJ2-1, with D perhaps matching TRBD2 (5 bases). The CDR3 totals 15 residues. Germline lookup yields CDR1 SGHKS and CDR2 YYEKEE (reference sequence). Deletions cut 2 bases from V and 4 bases from J, with 13 bases between.

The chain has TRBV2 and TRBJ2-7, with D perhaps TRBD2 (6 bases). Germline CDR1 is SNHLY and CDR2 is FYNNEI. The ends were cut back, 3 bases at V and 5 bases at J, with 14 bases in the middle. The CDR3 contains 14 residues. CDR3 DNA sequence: TGTGCCAGCAGTGACGCGACTAGGGGTAACGAGCAGTACTTC. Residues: CASSDATRGNEQYF.